These T cell receptor beta chains were read from a single sample in a study of CD8+ T cells in alopecia areata. Produced via immunoSEQ multiplex PCR; TCRdb's table is partial and in-frame only. The repertoire holds fewer than 250,000 clones, 40% to 45% seen once, with about 2.6% in the top ten. The specimen was CD4+ T cells sorted from blood, collected at approximately week 36, from a patient treated with tofacitinib. These receptors all come from a human donor with alopecia areata. Both conserved end residues are part of each CDR3. D genes are given only for firm matches. A row's size may be missing; if present it is once, few, many or a size class.

>NA|NA|TRBV5-4|TRBJ1-1
CASSIGGENTEAFF
TGTGCCAGCTCCATAGGGGGGGAGAACACTGAAGCTTTCTTT
>NA|NA|TRBV28|TRBJ1-5
CASSPHRDVQPQHF
TGTGCCAGCAGTCCCCACAGGGACGTTCAGCCCCAGCATTTT
>NA|NA|TRBV18|TRBJ2-1
CASSPFLAKGNEQFF
TGTGCCAGCTCACCGTTTCTAGCGAAGGGGAATGAGCAGTTCTTC
>TRBD1|NA|TRBV27|TRBJ2-2
CASSLSGTGNTGELFF
TGTGCCAGCAGTCTCTCCGGGACAGGCAACACCGGGGAGCTGTTTTTT
>NA|NA|TRBV15|TRBJ1-2
CATSGGGNYGYTF
TGTGCCACCAGCGGGGGGGGGAACTATGGCTACACCTTC
>NA|few|TRBV18|TRBJ1-1
CASSPRNRYTEAFF
TGTGCCAGCTCACCACGGAACCGGTACACTGAAGCTTTCTTT
>NA|NA|TRBV27|TRBJ2-4
CASSSLERRQNIQYF
TGTGCCAGCAGTTCCCTCGAACGACGCCAAAACATTCAGTACTTC
>NA|NA|TRBV5-1|TRBJ2-1
CASSLAVAGLWDEQFF
TGCGCCAGCAGCTTGGCCGTGGCAGGGCTTTGGGATGAGCAGTTCTTC
>NA|few|TRBV25-1|TRBJ1-5
CASSEYGSGNQPQHF
TGTGCCAGCAGTGAATATGGCTCAGGGAATCAGCCCCAGCATTTT
>TRBD1|NA|TRBV7-9|TRBJ2-7
CASYLYRSGQGPIKDF
TGTGCCAGCTACCTCTACCGATCGGGACAGGGGCCGATTAAGGACTTC
>NA|few|TRBV7-6|TRBJ2-3
CASSLAGVGDTQYF
TGTGCCAGCAGCTTAGCGGGAGTGGGAGATACGCAGTATTTT
>NA|NA|TRBV4-1|TRBJ2-1
CASSRGGGTSYNEQFF
TGCGCCAGCAGCCGGGGGGGCGGGACTTCCTACAATGAGCAGTTCTTC
>TRBD2|NA|TRBV7-9|TRBJ2-7
CASSPQLAAKQYF
TGTGCCAGCAGCCCTCAACTAGCGGCCAAGCAGTACTTC
>NA|NA|TRBV30|TRBJ2-3
CAWGATDTQYF
TGTGCCTGGGGGGCCACAGATACGCAGTATTTT
>TRBD2|few|TRBV11-2|TRBJ2-7
CASSLNPGLPYEQYF
TGTGCCAGCAGCTTAAACCCGGGACTACCCTACGAGCAGTACTTC
>TRBD2|NA|TRBV19|TRBJ2-1
CASSSSGFNEQFF
TGTGCCAGTAGCTCTAGCGGATTCAATGAGCAGTTCTTC
>NA|NA|TRBV6-1|TRBJ2-2
CASSEVFNGELFF
TGTGCCAGCAGTGAAGTGTTTAACGGGGAGCTGTTTTTT
>TRBD2|once|TRBV7-7|TRBJ2-1
CASSSETGRSEQFF
TGTGCCAGCAGCTCCGAGACCGGGAGGAGCGAGCAGTTCTTC
>NA|NA|TRBV7-2|TRBJ2-7
CASSPGTSYEQYF
TGTGCCAGCAGCCCCGGGACCTCCTACGAGCAGTACTTC
>NA|NA|TRBV7-9|TRBJ2-5
CASTQGLETQYF
TGTGCCAGCACACAGGGACTGGAGACCCAGTACTTC
>NA|once|TRBV15|TRBJ2-7
CATSRVSDRNYEQYF
TGTGCCACCAGCAGAGTTAGCGACAGGAACTACGAGCAGTACTTC
>NA|few|TRBV7-9|TRBJ2-6
CASTIQIGANVLTF
TGTGCCAGCACCATCCAAATTGGGGCCAACGTCCTGACTTTC
>TRBD1|NA|TRBV4-2|TRBJ1-5
CASSAGQGAGQPQHF
TGTGCCAGCAGCGCCGGACAGGGGGCGGGACAGCCCCAGCATTTT
>NA|NA|TRBV7-8|TRBJ2-7
CASSVQTPYEQYF
TGTGCCAGCAGTGTACAGACCCCCTACGAGCAGTACTTC
>TRBD2|NA|TRBV15|TRBJ2-1
CATSRGEAGGPGEQFF
TGTGCCACCAGCAGAGGGGAAGCGGGAGGGCCGGGTGAGCAGTTCTTC
>TRBD1|few|TRBV30|TRBJ1-2
CAWSEQGMNYGYTF
TGTGCCTGGAGCGAACAGGGGATGAACTATGGCTACACCTTC
>NA|NA|TRBV9|TRBJ2-7
CASSAEQPGEQYF
TGTGCCAGCAGCGCTGAGCAGCCGGGCGAGCAGTACTTC
>TRBD2|NA|TRBV27|TRBJ2-7
CASSRRLAGHPYEQYF
TGTGCCAGCAGTCGTAGACTAGCGGGTCATCCCTACGAGCAGTACTTC
>TRBD1|NA|TRBV5-1|TRBJ2-5
CASGTGDRVQETQYF
TGCGCCAGCGGCACGGGGGACAGGGTCCAAGAGACCCAGTACTTC
>TRBD1|few|TRBV29-1|TRBJ2-7
CSAIQGASSYEQYF
TGCAGCGCAATACAGGGGGCGAGTTCCTACGAGCAGTACTTC
>NA|NA|TRBV19|TRBJ1-5
CASSKGNAGNQPQHF
TGTGCCAGTAGTAAGGGCAATGCGGGCAATCAGCCCCAGCATTTT
>NA|NA|TRBV27|TRBJ1-5
CASSLSRYQPQHF
TGTGCCAGCAGCCTAAGCCGGTACCAGCCCCAGCATTTT
>NA|NA|TRBV30|TRBJ2-2
CAWSEGLTAGELFF
TGTGCCTGGAGTGAGGGACTGACTGCCGGGGAGCTGTTTTTT
>NA|NA|TRBV6-1|TRBJ2-7
CASRRGSYEQYF
TGTGCCAGCAGGAGGGGCAGCTACGAGCAGTACTTC
>TRBD1|NA|TRBV4-1|TRBJ2-3
CASSQNRGPTDTQYF
TGCGCCAGCAGCCAGAACAGGGGCCCCACAGATACGCAGTATTTT
>NA|once|TRBV7-7|TRBJ2-1
CASSKDRYNEQFF
TGTGCTAGCAGCAAAGACAGGTACAATGAGCAGTTCTTC
>TRBD2|few|TRBV30|TRBJ2-5
CAWSPTAGFQETQYF
TGTGCCTGGAGTCCCACAGCGGGATTCCAAGAGACCCAGTACTTC
>NA|NA|TRBV9|TRBJ2-3
CASSASFGDTQYF
TGTGCCAGCAGCGCTTCTTTCGGAGATACGCAGTATTTT
>TRBD2|NA|TRBV6-5|TRBJ2-7
CASSYRSGMIGEQYF
TGTGCCAGCAGTTACCGCAGCGGGATGATTGGCGAGCAGTACTTC
>NA|NA|TRBV10-3|TRBJ2-5
CASSPDILETQYF
TGTGCCAGCAGCCCCGACATCTTAGAGACCCAGTACTTC
>NA|NA|TRBV2|TRBJ1-4
CASSRAVSEKLFF
TGTGCCAGCAGTCGGGCAGTAAGTGAAAAACTGTTTTTT
>NA|few|TRBV7-8|TRBJ2-2
CASSLVATGELFF
TGTGCCAGCAGCTTAGTGGCCACCGGGGAGCTGTTTTTT
>TRBD2|few|TRBV4-3|TRBJ2-7
CASSPQRTSGTYEQYF
TGCGCCAGCAGCCCACAGAGGACTAGCGGTACCTACGAGCAGTACTTC
>TRBD1|few|TRBV7-2|TRBJ1-5
CASSLAVTYGTGSNQPQHF
TGTGCCAGCAGCTTAGCCGTGACCTACGGGACAGGCAGCAATCAGCCCCAGCATTTT
>NA|NA|TRBV30|TRBJ1-2
CAWSVRGYGYTF
TGTGCCTGGAGTGTTAGGGGGTATGGCTACACCTTC
>NA|few|TRBV19|TRBJ2-1
CASSIGSGRKSYNEQFF
TGTGCCAGTAGTATCGGGAGCGGGCGTAAGTCCTACAATGAGCAGTTCTTC
>NA|NA|TRBV5-1|TRBJ2-3
CAMIPGTQYF
TGCGCCATGATTCCCGGTACGCAGTATTTT
>NA|NA|TRBV7-8|TRBJ1-5
CASSLIPAYQPQHF
TGTGCCAGCAGCTTAATACCCGCTTATCAGCCCCAGCATTTT
>NA|NA|TRBV7-9|TRBJ1-1
CASSVPRGNTEAFF
TGTGCCAGCAGTGTCCCCCGGGGGAACACTGAAGCTTTCTTT
>TRBD2|NA|TRBV30|TRBJ2-5
CAWGSGRAETQYF
TGTGCCTGGGGTAGCGGGAGGGCAGAGACCCAGTACTTC
>NA|few|TRBV20-1|TRBJ2-7
CSASGYYEQYF
TGCAGTGCTAGCGGATACTACGAGCAGTACTTC